A selection of T cell receptor beta chains follows, all from one sample in a study of cytomegalovirus exposure and HLA in healthy donors. Assay: immunoSEQ multiplex PCR; the TCRdb copy retains only in-frame clones and omits some. This sample's clone table lists some 60,000 clones. Specimen: PBMCs. Every receptor here comes from a man under 40 in good health and CMV-seropositive. Both conserved end residues are part of each CDR3. D genes are given only for firm matches.

j_call | v_call | d_call | cdr3_nt | cdr3_aa
TRBJ2-5 | TRBV4-1 | TRBD2 | TGCGCCAGCAGCCAAGCCTCAGCGGGGGGGGAGACCCAGTACTTC | CASSQASAGGETQYF
TRBJ2-7 | TRBV5-4 | NA | TGTGCCAGCAGCTTGGGACAGGCCCCCGGCGAGCAGTACTTC | CASSLGQAPGEQYF
TRBJ2-3 | TRBV18 | NA | TGTGCCAGCTCACCACCGAGTTCGGCAGATACGCAGTATTTT | CASSPPSSADTQYF
TRBJ2-7 | TRBV6-1 | NA | TGTGCCAGCAGTGCCTACGACACCGCTTCGAGAGAGCAGTACTTC | CASSAYDTASREQYF
TRBJ1-2 | TRBV27 | NA | TGTGCCAGCAGTTTATCCCTACGGGGTGGCTACACCTTC | CASSLSLRGGYTF
TRBJ1-2 | TRBV7-6 | TRBD1 | TGTGCCAGCAGCTCCGGACAGGGTGGCTATGGCTACACCTTC | CASSSGQGGYGYTF
TRBJ2-5 | TRBV5-1 | NA | TGCGCCAGCAGCTTGGAATACAGGGAACAAGAGACCCAGTACTTC | CASSLEYREQETQYF
TRBJ2-5 | TRBV19 | TRBD2 | TGTGCCAGTAGTACCGGACTAGCGGGAGGGGCAACCCAGTACTTC | CASSTGLAGGATQYF
TRBJ2-5 | TRBV7-9 | NA | TGTGCCAGCAGCTTATCGGAGACCCAGTACTTC | CASSLSETQYF
TRBJ2-7 | TRBV6-6 | TRBD2 | TGTGCCAGCCTGGGACTAGTTAACTACGAGCAGTACTTC | CASLGLVNYEQYF